The 2 T cell receptor beta chains given below trace back to one sample, sequenced in a study of blood T cell repertoires in COVID-19. The repertoire was sequenced with immunoSEQ multiplex PCR; TCRdb's copy has only in-frame clones and lacks some. The table shows some 190,000 clones, with about 88% occurring only once. Source material: PBMCs or T cells enriched from blood (not recorded which). The receptors here all came from a woman aged 25 to 39 who had recovered from COVID-19.

The chain joins TRBV5-5 to TRBJ2-7; the match to TRBD2 covers 7 bases. The CDR3 covers 15 residues. Germline trimming cut 0 bases from V and 2 bases from J; bases unmatched to any gene: 5. Germline-derived CDR1 and CDR2 are SGHKS and YYEKEE (reference sequence). The CDR3, as DNA: TGTGCCAGCAGCTTGGCCGGGACTATGCCCTACGAGCAGTACTTC. Residues: CASSLAGTMPYEQYF. The full variable domain, completed using reference TRBV5-5 and TRBJ2-7, is DAGVTQSPTHLIKTRGQQVTLRCSPISGHKSVSWYQQVLGQGPQFIFQYYEKEERGRGNFPDRFSARQFPNYSSELNVNALLLGDSALYLCASSLAGTMPYEQYFGPGTRLTVT.

This sequence joins TRBV28 and TRBJ1-1, with 11 bases identical to TRBD1. The CDR3 sequence is 14 residues long. From germline, CDR1 is MDHEN and CDR2 SYDVKM. V trimming: 6 bases; J trimming: 5 bases; junction bases outside the gene matches: 5. The CDR3 region has the DNA TGTGCCAGCAGCCCGGACAGGGGGCGAACTGAAGCTTTCTTT. Translating it yields CASSPDRGRTEAFF. The full variable domain, rest sourced from reference TRBV28 and TRBJ1-1, is DVKVTQSSRYLVKRTGEKVFLECVQDMDHENMFWYRQDPGLGLRLIYFSYDVKMKEKGDIPEGYSVSREKKERFSLILESASTNQTSMYLCASSPDRGRTEAFFGQGTRLTVV.